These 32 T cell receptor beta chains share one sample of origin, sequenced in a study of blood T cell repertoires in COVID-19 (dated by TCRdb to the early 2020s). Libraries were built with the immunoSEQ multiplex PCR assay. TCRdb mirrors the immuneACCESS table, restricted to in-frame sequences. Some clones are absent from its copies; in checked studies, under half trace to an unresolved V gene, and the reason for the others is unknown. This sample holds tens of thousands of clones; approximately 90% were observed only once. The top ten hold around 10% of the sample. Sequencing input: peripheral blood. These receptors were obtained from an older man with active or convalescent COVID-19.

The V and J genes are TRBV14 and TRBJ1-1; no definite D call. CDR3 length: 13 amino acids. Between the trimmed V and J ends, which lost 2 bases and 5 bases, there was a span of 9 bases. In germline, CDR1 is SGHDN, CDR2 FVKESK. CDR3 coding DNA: TGTGCCAGCAGCCAATGGGCGGGGACTGAAGCTTTCTTT. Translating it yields CASSQWAGTEAFF. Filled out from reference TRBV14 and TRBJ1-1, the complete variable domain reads EAGVTQFPSHSVIEKGQTVTLRCDPISGHDNLYWYRRVMGKEIKFLLHFVKESKQDESGMPNNRFLAERTGGTYSTLKVQPAELEDSGVYFCASSQWAGTEAFFGQGTRLTVV.

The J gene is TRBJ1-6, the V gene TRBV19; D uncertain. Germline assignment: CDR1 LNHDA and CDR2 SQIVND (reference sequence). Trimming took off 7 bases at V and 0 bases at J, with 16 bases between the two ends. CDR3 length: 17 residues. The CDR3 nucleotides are TGTGCCAGTACTCCTGGACGGAGGCGCTCCTATAATTCACCCCTCCACTTT. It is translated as CASTPGRRRSYNSPLHF.

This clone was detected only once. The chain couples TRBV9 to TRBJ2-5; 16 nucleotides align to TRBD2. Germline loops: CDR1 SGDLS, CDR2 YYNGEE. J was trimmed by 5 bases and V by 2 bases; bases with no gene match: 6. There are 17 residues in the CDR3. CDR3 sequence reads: CASSVGLAGGPGETQYF. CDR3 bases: TGTGCCAGCAGCGTGGGACTAGCGGGGGGGCCAGGGGAGACCCAGTACTTC.

CDR3 DNA: TGTGCCAGCAGCTTAGATAGGAGCACTGAAGCTTTCTTT. The encoded protein is CASSLDRSTEAFF. The V gene is TRBV11-3, the J gene TRBJ1-1, with D unclear. Germline loops: CDR1 SGHNT, CDR2 YENEEA. The CDR3 is 13 amino acids. The V gene lost 0 bases and the J gene lost 4 bases, with 6 bases spanning the gap. Looking up the rest from reference TRBV11-3 and TRBJ1-1 gives the full variable domain: EAGVVQSPRYKIIEKKQPVAFWCNPISGHNTLYWYLQNLGQGPELLIRYENEEAVDDSQLPKDRFSAERLKGVDSTLKIQPAELGDSAVYLCASSLDRSTEAFFGQGTRLTVV.

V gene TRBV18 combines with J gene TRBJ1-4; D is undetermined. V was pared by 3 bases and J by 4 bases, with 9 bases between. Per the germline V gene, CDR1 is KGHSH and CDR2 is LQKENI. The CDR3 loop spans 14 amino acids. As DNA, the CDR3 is TGTGCCAGCTCACCGGAACAGATTAATGAAAAACTGTTTTTT. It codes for CASSPEQINEKLFF. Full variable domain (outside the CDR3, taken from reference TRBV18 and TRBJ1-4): NAGVMQNPRHLVRRRGQEARLRCSPMKGHSHVYWYRQLPEEGLKFMVYLQKENIIDESGMPKERFSAEFPKEGPSILRIQQVVRGDSAAYFCASSPEQINEKLFFGSGTQLSVL.

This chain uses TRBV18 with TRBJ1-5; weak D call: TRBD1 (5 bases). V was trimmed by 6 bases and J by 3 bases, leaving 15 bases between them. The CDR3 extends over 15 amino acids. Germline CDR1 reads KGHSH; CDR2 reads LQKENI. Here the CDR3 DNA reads TGTGCCAGCTCTAGTGGTGGGGCCTACAATCAGCCCCAGCATTTT. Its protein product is CASSSGGAYNQPQHF. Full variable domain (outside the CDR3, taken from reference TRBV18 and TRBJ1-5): NAGVMQNPRHLVRRRGQEARLRCSPMKGHSHVYWYRQLPEEGLKFMVYLQKENIIDESGMPKERFSAEFPKEGPSILRIQQVVRGDSAAYFCASSSGGAYNQPQHFGDGTRLSIL.

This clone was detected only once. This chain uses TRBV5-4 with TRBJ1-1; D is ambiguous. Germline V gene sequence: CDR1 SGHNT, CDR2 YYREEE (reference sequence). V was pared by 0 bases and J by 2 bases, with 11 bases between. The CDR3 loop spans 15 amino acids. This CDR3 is CASSLAGALNTEAFF. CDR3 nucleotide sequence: TGTGCCAGCAGCTTGGCGGGAGCTCTTAACACTGAAGCTTTCTTT.

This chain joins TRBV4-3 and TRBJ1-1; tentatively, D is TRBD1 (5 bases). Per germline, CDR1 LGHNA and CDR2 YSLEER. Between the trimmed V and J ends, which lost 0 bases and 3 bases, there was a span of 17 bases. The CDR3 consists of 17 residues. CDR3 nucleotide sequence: TGCGCCAGCAGCCAAGATTGGGTGGGGCCAGCCTACACTGAAGCTTTCTTT. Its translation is CASSQDWVGPAYTEAFF.

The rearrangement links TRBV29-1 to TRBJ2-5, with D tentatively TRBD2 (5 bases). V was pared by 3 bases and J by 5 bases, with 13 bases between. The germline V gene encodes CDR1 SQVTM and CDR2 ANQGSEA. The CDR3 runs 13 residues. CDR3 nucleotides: TGCAGCGTTGATTTCGGACTCTGGGAGACCCAGTACTTC. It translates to CSVDFGLWETQYF. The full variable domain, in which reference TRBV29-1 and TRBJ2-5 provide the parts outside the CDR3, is SAVISQKPSRDICQRGTSLTIQCQVDSQVTMMFWYRQQPGQSLTLIATANQGSEATYESGFVIDKFPISRPNLTFSTLTVSNMSPEDSSIYLCSVDFGLWETQYFGPGTRLLVL.

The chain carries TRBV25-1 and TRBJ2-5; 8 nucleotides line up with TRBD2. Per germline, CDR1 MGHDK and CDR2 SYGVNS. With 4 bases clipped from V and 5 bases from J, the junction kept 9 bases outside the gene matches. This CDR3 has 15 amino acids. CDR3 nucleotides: TGTGCCAGCAGTGGTGGAGCGGGGGTTAGGGAGACCCAGTACTTC. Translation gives CASSGGAGVRETQYF. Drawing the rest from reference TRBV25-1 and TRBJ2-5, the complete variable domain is EADIYQTPRYLVIGTGKKITLECSQTMGHDKMYWYQQDPGMELHLIHYSYGVNSTEKGDLSSESTVSRIRTEHFPLTLESARPSHTSQYLCASSGGAGVRETQYFGPGTRLLVL.

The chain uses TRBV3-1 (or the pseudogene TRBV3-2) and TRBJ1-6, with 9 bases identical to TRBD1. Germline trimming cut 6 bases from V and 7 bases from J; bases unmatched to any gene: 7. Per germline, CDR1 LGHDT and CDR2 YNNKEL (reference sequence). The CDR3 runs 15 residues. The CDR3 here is CASSQPGQGNSPLHF. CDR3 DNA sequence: TGTGCCAGCAGTCAACCGGGACAGGGAAATTCACCCCTCCACTTT.

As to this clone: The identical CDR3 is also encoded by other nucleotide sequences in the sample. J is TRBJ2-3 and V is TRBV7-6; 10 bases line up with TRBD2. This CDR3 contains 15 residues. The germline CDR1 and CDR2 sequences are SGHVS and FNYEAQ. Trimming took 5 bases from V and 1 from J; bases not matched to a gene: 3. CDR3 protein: CASSPTSGGTDTQYF. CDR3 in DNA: TGTGCCAGCAGCCCTACTAGCGGGGGCACAGATACGCAGTATTTT.

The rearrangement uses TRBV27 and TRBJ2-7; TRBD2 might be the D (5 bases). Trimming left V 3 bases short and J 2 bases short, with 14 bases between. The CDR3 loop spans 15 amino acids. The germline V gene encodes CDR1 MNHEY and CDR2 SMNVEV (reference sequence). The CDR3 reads CASSFQPDSAYEQYF. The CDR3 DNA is TGTGCCAGCAGTTTCCAACCGGACTCAGCCTACGAGCAGTACTTC.

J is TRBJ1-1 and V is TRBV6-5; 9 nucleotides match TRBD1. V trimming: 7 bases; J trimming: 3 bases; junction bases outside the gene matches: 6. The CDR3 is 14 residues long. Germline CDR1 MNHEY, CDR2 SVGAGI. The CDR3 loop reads CASTGTGRDTEAFF. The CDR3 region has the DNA TGTGCCAGCACTGGGACAGGGCGTGACACTGAAGCTTTCTTT.

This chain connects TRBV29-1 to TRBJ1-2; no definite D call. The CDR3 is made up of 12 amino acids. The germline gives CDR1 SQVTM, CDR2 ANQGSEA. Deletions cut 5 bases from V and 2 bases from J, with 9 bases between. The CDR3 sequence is CSVRGQNYGYTF. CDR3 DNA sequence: TGCAGCGTTCGAGGGCAGAACTATGGCTACACCTTC.

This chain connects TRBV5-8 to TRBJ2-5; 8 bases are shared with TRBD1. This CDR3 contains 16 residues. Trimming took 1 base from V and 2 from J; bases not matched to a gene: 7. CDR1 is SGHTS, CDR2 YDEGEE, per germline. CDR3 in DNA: TGTGCCAGCAGCTTGTGGAGGACAGGGCAACAAGAGACCCAGTACTTC. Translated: CASSLWRTGQQETQYF.

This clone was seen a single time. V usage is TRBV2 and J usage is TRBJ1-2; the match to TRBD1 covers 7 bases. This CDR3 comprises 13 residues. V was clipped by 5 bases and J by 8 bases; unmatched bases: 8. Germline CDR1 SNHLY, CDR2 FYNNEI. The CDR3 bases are TGTGCCAGCAGTACTACAGGGGATCAGGGCTACACCTTC. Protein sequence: CASSTTGDQGYTF.

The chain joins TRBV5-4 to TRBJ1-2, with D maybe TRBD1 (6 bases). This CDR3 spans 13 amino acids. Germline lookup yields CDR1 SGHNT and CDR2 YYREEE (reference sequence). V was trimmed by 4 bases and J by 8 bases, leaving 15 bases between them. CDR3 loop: CASSPEGGGGYTF. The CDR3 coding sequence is TGTGCCAGCAGCCCGGAGGGGGGGGGAGGCTACACCTTC.

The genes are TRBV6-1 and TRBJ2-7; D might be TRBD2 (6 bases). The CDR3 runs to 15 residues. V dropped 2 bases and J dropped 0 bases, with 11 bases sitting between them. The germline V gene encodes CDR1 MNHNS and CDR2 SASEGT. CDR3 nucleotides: TGTGCCAGCAGTGAAAACGCGGGGAACTCCTACGAGCAGTACTTC. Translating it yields CASSENAGNSYEQYF.

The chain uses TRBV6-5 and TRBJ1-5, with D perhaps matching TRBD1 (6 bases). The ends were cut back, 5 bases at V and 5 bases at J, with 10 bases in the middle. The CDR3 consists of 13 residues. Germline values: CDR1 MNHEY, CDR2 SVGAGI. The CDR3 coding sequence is TGTGCCAGCAGTCAGGGGTTCTATCAGCCCCAGCATTTT. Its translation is CASSQGFYQPQHF.

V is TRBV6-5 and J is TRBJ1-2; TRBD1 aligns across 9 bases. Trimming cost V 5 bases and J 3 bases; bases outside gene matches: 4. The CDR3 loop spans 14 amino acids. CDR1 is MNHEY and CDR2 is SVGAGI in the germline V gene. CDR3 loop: CASSRDREDYGYTF. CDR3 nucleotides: TGTGCCAGCAGTCGGGACAGGGAAGACTATGGCTACACCTTC.

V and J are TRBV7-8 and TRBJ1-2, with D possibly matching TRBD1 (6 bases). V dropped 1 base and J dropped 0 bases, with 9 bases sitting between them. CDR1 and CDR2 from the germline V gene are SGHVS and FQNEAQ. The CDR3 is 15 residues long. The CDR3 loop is CASSLGGRPNYGYTF. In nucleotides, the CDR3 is TGTGCCAGCAGCTTAGGGGGGCGACCTAACTATGGCTACACCTTC.

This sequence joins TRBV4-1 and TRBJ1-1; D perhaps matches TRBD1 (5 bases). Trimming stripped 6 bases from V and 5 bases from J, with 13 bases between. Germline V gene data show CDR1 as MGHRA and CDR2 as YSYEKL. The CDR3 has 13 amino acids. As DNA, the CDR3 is TGCGCCAGCAGTTCTCTTGGGGGGACTGAAGCTTTCTTT. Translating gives CASSSLGGTEAFF.

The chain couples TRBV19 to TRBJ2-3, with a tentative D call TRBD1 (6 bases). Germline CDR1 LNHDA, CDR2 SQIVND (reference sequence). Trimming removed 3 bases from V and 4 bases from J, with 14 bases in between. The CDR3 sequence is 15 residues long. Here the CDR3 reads CASSIYPQGPDTQYF. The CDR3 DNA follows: TGTGCCAGTAGTATCTACCCACAGGGCCCAGATACGCAGTATTTT.

Here the CDR3 DNA reads TGTGCCATTTCTCGGGGAGACCGGCCGGGGGAGCAGTACTTC. Translation: CAISRGDRPGEQYF. The chain carries TRBV10-3 and TRBJ2-7; the D gene is possibly TRBD2 (5 bases). The length of the CDR3 is 14 residues. V lost 9 bases and J 7 bases, leaving 22 bases between the germline ends. Germline CDR1 ENHRY, CDR2 SYGVKD.

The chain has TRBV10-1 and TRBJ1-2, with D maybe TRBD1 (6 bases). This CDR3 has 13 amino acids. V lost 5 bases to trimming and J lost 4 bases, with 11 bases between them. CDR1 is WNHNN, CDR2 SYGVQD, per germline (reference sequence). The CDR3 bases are TGCGCCAGCAGTAAGACAGGCCCCTATGGCTACACCTTC. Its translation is CASSKTGPYGYTF.

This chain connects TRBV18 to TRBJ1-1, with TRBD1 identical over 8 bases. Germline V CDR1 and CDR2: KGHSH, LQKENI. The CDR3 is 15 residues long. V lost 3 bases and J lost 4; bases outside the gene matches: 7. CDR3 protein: CASSPGRGPGTEAFF. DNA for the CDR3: TGTGCCAGCTCACCGGGCAGGGGGCCGGGCACTGAAGCTTTCTTT.

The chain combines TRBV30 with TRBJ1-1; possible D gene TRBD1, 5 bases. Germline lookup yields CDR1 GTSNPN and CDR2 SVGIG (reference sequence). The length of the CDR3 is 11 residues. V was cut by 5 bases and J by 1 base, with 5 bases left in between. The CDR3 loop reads CAWGQNTEAFF. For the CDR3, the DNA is TGTGCCTGGGGACAGAACACTGAAGCTTTCTTT.

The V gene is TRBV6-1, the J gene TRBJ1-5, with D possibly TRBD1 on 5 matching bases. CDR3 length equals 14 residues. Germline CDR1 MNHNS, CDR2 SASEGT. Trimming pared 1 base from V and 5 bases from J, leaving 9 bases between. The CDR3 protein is CASSEGTGYQPQHF. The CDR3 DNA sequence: TGTGCCAGCAGTGAAGGTACAGGTTATCAGCCCCAGCATTTT.

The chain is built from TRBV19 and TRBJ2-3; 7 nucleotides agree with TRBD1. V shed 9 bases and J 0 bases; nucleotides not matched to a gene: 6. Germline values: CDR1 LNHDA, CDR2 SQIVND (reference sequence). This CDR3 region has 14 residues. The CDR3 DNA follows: TGTGCCAGCCAGGGGGACATTAGCACAGATACGCAGTATTTT. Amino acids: CASQGDISTDTQYF.

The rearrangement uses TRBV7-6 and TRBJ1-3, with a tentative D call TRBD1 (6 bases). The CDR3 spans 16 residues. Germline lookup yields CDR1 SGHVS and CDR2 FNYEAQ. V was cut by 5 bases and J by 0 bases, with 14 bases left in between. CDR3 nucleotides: TGTGCCAGCAGCCCCACCGGACAGAGCTCTGGAAACACCATATATTTT. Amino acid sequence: CASSPTGQSSGNTIYF.

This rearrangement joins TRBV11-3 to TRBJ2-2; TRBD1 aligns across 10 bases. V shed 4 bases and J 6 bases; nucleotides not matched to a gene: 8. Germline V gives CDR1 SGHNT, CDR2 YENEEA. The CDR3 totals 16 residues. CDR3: CASSSPGQGPAGELFF. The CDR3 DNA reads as TGTGCCAGCAGCTCTCCGGGACAGGGGCCCGCCGGGGAGCTGTTTTTT.